The 10 T cell receptor beta chains given below trace back to one sample, sequenced in a study of cytomegalovirus exposure and HLA in healthy donors. The table came from immunoSEQ multiplex PCR; TCRdb's copy has only in-frame clones and leaves some out. The profile shows approximately 230,000 clones, roughly 90% of them singletons. The sample consisted of PBMCs. The receptors here all came from a man younger than 35 in good health and CMV-seropositive.

In its sample, this clone was seen once. V usage is TRBV6-1 and J usage is TRBJ2-3, with 9 bases lining up with TRBD1. Losses at the gene ends were 6 bases for V and 5 bases for J; bases not matched to a gene: 6. The germline CDR1 and CDR2 sequences are MNHNS and SASEGT. The CDR3 covers 14 residues. The CDR3 region has the DNA TGTGCCAGCAGAGTAGACAGGGGGGGAGATACGCAGTATTTT. This translates into CASRVDRGGDTQYF.

This chain joins TRBV5-4 and TRBJ2-7; TRBD1 or TRBD2 may be the D gene (5 bases each). The length of the CDR3 is 14 residues. From germline, CDR1 is SGHNT and CDR2 YYREEE (reference sequence). Trimming stripped 0 bases from V and 5 bases from J, with 12 bases between. Here the CDR3 reads CASSLGGDRHEQYF. The DNA of the CDR3 is TGTGCCAGCAGCTTGGGAGGGGATCGCCACGAGCAGTACTTC.

V gene TRBV2 combines with J gene TRBJ2-7; 14 bases align to TRBD2. The length of the CDR3 is 16 residues. V shed 6 bases, J shed 4 bases, and the junction held 8 bases outside the gene matches. Germline values: CDR1 SNHLY, CDR2 FYNNEI. The CDR3 region is CASRHPGTSGSYEQYF. The CDR3 nucleotides read TGTGCCAGCAGACACCCCGGGACTAGCGGGAGTTACGAGCAGTACTTC.

V gene TRBV30 combines with J gene TRBJ2-1; 14 bases align to TRBD2. CDR1 GTSNPN and CDR2 SVGIG come from the germline V gene (reference sequence). Trimming took 4 bases from V and 5 from J; bases not matched to a gene: 13. The CDR3 has 18 amino acids. In DNA, the CDR3 is TGTGCCTGGACACTTCCCCGATCGGGACTAGCGGGAGACAATGAGCAGTTCTTC. Translation gives CAWTLPRSGLAGDNEQFF.

The count of this clone is one. V is TRBV7-9 and J is TRBJ1-2; D is ambiguous. This CDR3 contains 11 residues. In germline, CDR1 is SEHNR, CDR2 FQNEAQ (reference sequence). Trimming took 5 bases from V and 8 from J, leaving 9 bases between them. CDR3 nucleotides: TGTGCCAGCAGCCCGGACGGGGGCTACACCTTC. This codes for CASSPDGGYTF.

The chain recombines TRBV6-5 with TRBJ1-1; 7 bases align to TRBD1. Per germline, CDR1 MNHEY and CDR2 SVGAGI. The CDR3 is 13 residues long. With V trimmed by 8 bases and J by 1 base, 4 bases remained unmatched. As DNA, the CDR3 is TGTGCCAGCCAGGGGGTAGGGAACACTGAAGCTTTCTTT. As protein: CASQGVGNTEAFF.

The V and J genes are TRBV27 and TRBJ2-1; D remains ambiguous. The CDR3 has 14 amino acids. Trimming took 0 bases from V and 6 from J, leaving 9 bases between them. Germline CDR1 and CDR2: MNHEY and SMNVEV (reference sequence). This CDR3 is CASSLSWRSNEQFF. In nucleotides, the CDR3 is TGTGCCAGCAGTTTATCGTGGCGAAGCAATGAGCAGTTCTTC.

This clone was detected only once. The rearrangement links TRBV27 to TRBJ2-1; D gene ambiguous. This CDR3 has 13 amino acids. V was trimmed by 10 bases and J by 2 bases, leaving 12 bases between them. Germline V gene data show CDR1 as MNHEY and CDR2 as SMNVEV (reference sequence). The CDR3 spells CATREVAYNEQFF. The CDR3 DNA sequence: TGTGCCACTCGAGAGGTGGCCTACAATGAGCAGTTCTTC.

The V gene is TRBV30, the J gene TRBJ1-2; D uncertain. Trimming removed 2 bases from V and 4 bases from J, with 14 bases in between. The CDR3 length is 14 residues. CDR1 is GTSNPN and CDR2 is SVGIG in the germline V gene (reference sequence). CDR3: CAWSPRTVPYGYTF. The CDR3 bases are TGTGCCTGGAGTCCACGAACAGTCCCCTATGGCTACACCTTC. Complete variable domain (other parts from reference TRBV30 and TRBJ1-2): SQTIHQWPATLVQPVGSPLSLECTVEGTSNPNLYWYRQAAGRGLQLLFYSVGIGQISSEVPQNLSASRPQDRQFILSSKKLLLSDSGFYLCAWSPRTVPYGYTFGSGTRLTVV.

The chain joins TRBV9 to TRBJ1-2; maybe TRBD1 (6 bases). The CDR3 is 15 amino acids. V lost 0 bases to trimming and J lost 4 bases, with 13 bases between them. Germline CDR1 and CDR2: SGDLS and YYNGEE. The CDR3 nucleotides are TGTGCCAGCAGCGTAGCCCGGGGGGGCTCCTATGGCTACACCTTC. Amino acids: CASSVARGGSYGYTF.